The 3 T cell receptor beta chains below all came from one sample that was sequenced in a study of cytomegalovirus exposure and HLA in healthy donors. PCR employed 60 Vbeta and 13 Jbeta primers. The data were produced by immunoSEQ multiplex PCR, yet TCRdb's version contains in-frame clones alone and is incomplete. The sample records more than 80,000 clones, roughly four fifths being singletons. Source material: PBMCs. The receptor source for this set is a man in his fifties in good health and CMV-seronegative.

V and J are TRBV2 and TRBJ2-1; D is ambiguous. Germline CDR1 and CDR2: SNHLY and FYNNEI. The CDR3 runs 12 residues. The ends were cut back, 4 bases at V and 9 bases at J, with 10 bases in the middle. Here the CDR3 reads CASSVMVSEQFF. In DNA, the CDR3 is TGTGCCAGCAGTGTCATGGTTAGTGAGCAGTTCTTC.

CDR3: CASSLRLRYEQYF. As DNA, the CDR3 is TGTGCCAGCAGCTTGCGGCTACGGTACGAGCAGTACTTC. The chain carries TRBV11-1 and TRBJ2-7; no firm D call. This CDR3 has 13 amino acids. Germline CDR1 SGHAT, CDR2 FQDESV (reference sequence). V was shortened by 3 bases and J by 4 bases, with 10 bases between the two germline ends.

This clone has only one observation. The rearrangement joins TRBV4-1 to TRBJ1-5, with D unresolved. The CDR3 extends over 14 amino acids. With 0 bases removed from V and 3 bases from J, the gap between germline ends came to 6 bases. Germline CDR1 is MGHRA and CDR2 is YSYEKL. The CDR3 sequence: CASSQDSLNQPQHF. The CDR3 coding sequence is TGCGCCAGCAGCCAAGACAGTCTCAATCAGCCCCAGCATTTT.